Below, one T cell receptor (beta chain) is given with its context. This entry is derived from a study of T-cell reconstitution after alpha-beta-depleted transplantation in children. CDR3 length: 12 residues. Germline CDR1 SGDLS, CDR2 YYNGEE. The ends were cut back, 1 base at V and 5 bases at J, with 4 bases in the middle. Using unique molecular identifiers, the investigators prepared the TCRbeta library. TCRdb reprocessed the PCR reads with MiXCR, giving one entry per CDR3 protein. The repertoire holds about 540,000 distinct CDR3 sequences, with about 18% as singletons. The clonotype was recovered from a human donor who donated a stem cell graft to a child with acute lymphoblastic leukemia. Sequences were derived from PBMCs from the stem cell graft donor, sampled from the stem cell graft. J is TRBJ2-1 and V is TRBV9; the D is unclear. For the CDR3, the DNA is TGTGCCAGCAGCGTAAACCACAATGAGCAGTTCTTC. Protein product: CASSVNHNEQFF.